This T cell receptor (beta chain) was captured in a study of shared clonotypes between healthy human individuals. Study background: The plates for each donor numbered three CD4 naive, three CD4 memory, two CD8 naive and one CD8 memory. Study-level findings and limits: Sequencing depth was expected to influence donor clonotype sharing. Tissues were not sampled, only blood, and their repertoires likely differ.

In the naive CD8 group, cells lacked CD45RO and were positively selected for CCR7, so terminally differentiated effector memory CD45RA+ cells were left out. Sorted-subset replicate PCRs used 200 ng of genomic DNA. This amount corresponded to about 29,000 T cell genomes. This table comes from immunoSEQ multiplex PCR, and its TCRdb copy is limited to in-frame clones, with some not included. The table has about 680,000 clones, 92% seen once. In regard to this clone: Antigen specificity is unknown.

CDR1 and CDR2 (germline): SEHNR, FQNEAQ (reference sequence). CDR3 length: 10 residues. Trimming pared 10 bases from V and 4 bases from J, leaving 6 bases between. The TCR sequence derives from a man aged 30 to 39 in good health. Sequenced input: naive CD8+ T cells sorted from blood. The rearrangement uses TRBV7-9 and TRBJ2-3; no firm D call. The chain's CDR3 is CAISADTQYF. In nucleotides, the CDR3 is TGTGCCATCTCGGCAGATACGCAGTATTTT.